This T cell receptor beta chain is from a study of shared clonotypes between healthy human individuals. Across the study: Each donor's CD8 memory used one plate, CD8 naive two, each CD4 subset three.

Germline V gene sequence: CDR1 MNHNY, CDR2 SVGAGI (reference sequence). The CDR3 has 16 residues. Trimming pared 0 bases from V and 1 base from J, leaving 10 bases between. As handled by the study authors: ImmunoSEQ only sent back junction sequences with no quality scores, so filtering was done differently. TCRdb's copy holds only in-frame clones and misses some; the assay was immunoSEQ multiplex PCR. V and J calls and clone size are as listed in that table; D and trimming were resolved from the DNA. The sample contains some 500,000 clones, about 96% of which appear only once. The chain carries TRBV6-6 and TRBJ1-5; tentatively, D is TRBD1 (6 bases). The source is a woman in her 30s in good health. The specimen sequenced was naive CD4+ T cells sorted from blood. Documented subset: CD45RA+ positively selected. CDR3 sequence: CASSYSKGGSNQPQHF. As DNA, the CDR3 is TGTGCCAGCAGTTACTCCAAAGGGGGAAGCAATCAGCCCCAGCATTTT.